These T cell receptor beta chains were read from a single sample in a study of T cell repertoires in cytomegalovirus infection. TCRdb reanalysed the reads using MiXCR and keeps one entry per CDR3 protein. Of more than 75,000 distinct CDR3 sequences listed, approximately 30% are singletons. Their antigens remain unidentified. The sample in question was CD8+ T cells from cultured PBMCs, obtained from culture after CMV antigen stimulation. The receptor set was obtained from a human donor in good health (CMV status not recorded). Some clones in this sample may be carry-over from other donors' samples. CDR3s include the opening cysteine and the closing phenylalanine or tryptophan. Each record gives: D gene, CDR3 length, clone size, J gene, V gene, CDR3 protein, CDR3 DNA. A D gene is named only where the DNA matches it firmly. Expanded clones get a size class; other rows say once, few or many, or leave the size out.

-,12,-,TRBJ1-4,TRBV10-3,CAISEGNEKLFF,TGTGCCATCAGTGAGGGTAATGAAAAACTGTTTTTT
TRBD1,14,-,TRBJ2-1,TRBV9,CASSAGTGLNEQFF,TGTGCCAGCAGCGCCGGGACAGGGCTTAATGAGCAGTTCTTC
-,15,-,TRBJ1-2,TRBV4-1,CASSQVDGSNYGYTF,TGCGCCAGCAGCCAAGTCGACGGCTCTAACTATGGCTACACCTTC
-,15,-,TRBJ2-1,TRBV28,CASSKSGWQYNEQFF,TGTGCCAGCAGTAAGTCCGGCTGGCAATACAATGAGCAGTTCTTC
-,13,-,TRBJ2-7,TRBV5-1,CASSLEASYEQYF,TGCGCCAGCAGCTTGGAGGCATCCTACGAGCAGTACTTC
-,17,-,TRBJ1-2,TRBV4-2,CASSQEAPGAGDYGYTF,TGTGCCAGCAGCCAAGAGGCCCCGGGAGCAGGAGATTATGGCTACACCTTC
TRBD1,13,-,TRBJ1-2,TRBV7-6,CATLTGVNYGYTF,TGTGCCACCCTTACAGGGGTTAACTATGGCTACACCTTC
-,12,-,TRBJ1-2,TRBV20-1,CSATGRNYGYTF,TGCAGTGCAACAGGGAGAAACTATGGCTACACCTTC
TRBD2,15,-,TRBJ2-1,TRBV2,CASILDSGGDNEQFF,TGTGCCAGCATCCTGGACAGCGGGGGTGACAATGAGCAGTTCTTC
-,15,-,TRBJ2-6,TRBV6-6,CASSYSQAGANVLTF,TGTGCCAGCAGTTACTCCCAGGCTGGGGCCAACGTCCTGACTTTC
-,15,-,TRBJ1-5,TRBV12-3/TRBV12-4,CASSLYSGGNQPQHF,TGTGCCAGCAGTTTATATAGCGGGGGCAATCAGCCCCAGCATTTT
-,13,-,TRBJ1-2,TRBV27,CASKSGTLGGYTF,TGTGCCAGCAAATCGGGGACACTTGGCGGCTACACCTTC
TRBD1,15,few,TRBJ2-3,TRBV6-5,CASRTGAEFTDTQYF,TGTGCCAGCAGAACAGGGGCTGAGTTCACAGATACGCAGTATTTT
-,14,few,TRBJ2-7,TRBV7-2,CASSWGGQAYEQYF,TGTGCCAGCAGCTGGGGGGGACAGGCCTACGAGCAGTACTTC
TRBD2,20,few,TRBJ2-3,TRBV30,CAWSGSTSGGEYLFADTQYF,TGTGCCTGGAGTGGATCGACTAGCGGGGGGGAGTATCTCTTTGCAGATACGCAGTATTTT
TRBD1,15,many,TRBJ1-5,TRBV6-5,CASSYSGQGSSPQHF,TGTGCCAGCAGTTACTCGGGACAGGGTAGCAGTCCCCAGCATTTT
-,12,few,TRBJ2-1,TRBV6-5,CASSYSGNEQFF,TGTGCCAGCAGTTACTCAGGCAATGAGCAGTTCTTC
-,13,-,TRBJ2-7,TRBV6-1,CASSPLNNPEQYF,TGTGCCAGCAGTCCCCTAAATAACCCCGAGCAGTACTTC
-,13,-,TRBJ1-5,TRBV10-3,CAISGWSNQPQHF,TGTGCCATCAGTGGTTGGAGCAATCAGCCCCAGCATTTT
TRBD1,15,-,TRBJ2-3,TRBV29-1,CSVTGTGFITDTQYF,TGCAGCGTTACCGGGACAGGGTTTATCACAGATACGCAGTATTTT
TRBD1,18,many,TRBJ1-6,TRBV7-9,CASSLVGQGSQGHSPLHF,TGTGCCAGCAGCTTAGTGGGACAGGGTTCTCAAGGGCATTCACCCCTCCACTTT
-,11,-,TRBJ2-5,TRBV20-1,CSARGGLPQYF,TGCAGTGCCCGGGGTGGGCTACCCCAGTACTTC
-,17,few,TRBJ2-7,TRBV4-1,CASSQIIPRLALSGQYF,TGCGCCAGCAGCCAGATCATCCCCCGCCTAGCCCTATCCGGGCAGTACTTC
TRBD1,14,-,TRBJ1-2,TRBV12-3/TRBV12-4,CASSSPDRVGSYTF,TGTGCCAGCAGTTCTCCGGACAGGGTTGGTTCCTACACCTTC